The 28 T cell receptor beta chains below were found in one sample sequenced in a study of shared clonotypes between healthy human individuals. Here immunoSEQ multiplex PCR was the method, and the copy in TCRdb shows in-frame clones only, minus some. The sample lists over 850,000 clones, roughly 74% occurring once. Sequenced sample: memory CD4+ T cells from PBMCs. Noted subset: CD45RA-negative fraction. All receptors come from a man aged 18 to 30 in good health. Some clones in this sample may be carry-over from other donors' samples.

V is TRBV6-5 and J is TRBJ2-3; D remains unclear. The CDR3 covers 14 residues. The V end lost 6 bases, the J end lost 1 base, and 11 bases lay between the germline ends. CDR1 and CDR2 from the germline V gene are MNHEY and SVGAGI. CDR3 nucleotides: TGTGCCAGCAGGAAAGGAGCTCGCACAGATACGCAGTATTTT. Translating gives CASRKGARTDTQYF.

Only one count was recorded for this clone. The rearrangement links TRBV7-9 to TRBJ1-1, with D possibly being TRBD1 (5 bases). V lost 4 bases, J lost 5 bases, and 11 bases lay in between. Germline CDR1 reads SEHNR; CDR2 reads FQNEAQ (reference sequence). The CDR3 has 13 residues. The CDR3 region has the DNA TGTGCCAGCAGCTCCGGCAGGGTAACTGAAGCTTTCTTT. It yields the protein CASSSGRVTEAFF.

This sequence joins TRBV5-8 and TRBJ2-7, with no clear D. Germline loops: CDR1 SGHTS, CDR2 YDEGEE. CDR3 length equals 15 residues. V was clipped by 5 bases and J by 3 bases, with 18 bases between them. The CDR3 DNA follows: TGTGCCAGCAGAAGAAAGGTTGGGGATCTCTACGAGCAGTACTTC. Encoded protein: CASRRKVGDLYEQYF.

The chain combines TRBV28 with TRBJ1-1; possible D gene TRBD1, 5 bases. Per the germline V gene, CDR1 is MDHEN and CDR2 is SYDVKM. This CDR3 has 13 amino acids. The V end was cut by 5 bases, the J end by 11 bases, with 18 bases between. The CDR3 DNA follows: TGTGCCAGCAGTGCTCCGAGCACAGGTGGGGCTTTCTTT. This translates into CASSAPSTGGAFF. The entire variable domain, with the rest obtained from reference TRBV28 and TRBJ1-1, is as follows: DVKVTQSSRYLVKRTGEKVFLECVQDMDHENMFWYRQDPGLGLRLIYFSYDVKMKEKGDIPEGYSVSREKKERFSLILESASTNQTSMYLCASSAPSTGGAFFGQGTRLTVV.

The chain has TRBV5-4 and TRBJ2-1; either TRBD1 or TRBD2 may fit D (6 bases each). V was clipped by 0 bases and J by 0 bases, with 10 bases between them. Germline loops: CDR1 SGHNT, CDR2 YYREEE (reference sequence). The CDR3 spans 16 residues. The chain's CDR3 is CASSLGGRDSYNEQFF. The CDR3 nucleotides read TGTGCCAGCAGCTTGGGGGGGCGGGACTCCTACAATGAGCAGTTCTTC.

V gene TRBV7-9 combines with J gene TRBJ1-1; no reliable D call. Trimming removed 5 bases from V and 8 bases from J, with 6 bases in between. Per germline, CDR1 SEHNR and CDR2 FQNEAQ (reference sequence). The CDR3 is 10 amino acids. The CDR3 coding sequence is TGTGCCAGCAGCATCAGGGAAGCTTTCTTT. Protein sequence: CASSIREAFF. Drawing the rest from reference TRBV7-9 and TRBJ1-1, the complete variable domain is DTGVSQNPRHKITKRGQNVTFRCDPISEHNRLYWYRQTLGQGPEFLTYFQNEAQLEKSRLLSDRFSAERPKGSFSTLEIQRTEQGDSAMYLCASSIREAFFGQGTRLTVV.

The chain joins TRBV5-1 to TRBJ1-4, with 9 bases lining up with TRBD1. The CDR3 is made up of 16 amino acids. Germline CDR1 and CDR2: SGHRS and YFSETQ. V was pared by 4 bases and J by 2 bases, with 6 bases of the junction left unmatched. As DNA, the CDR3 is TGCGCCAGCAGCCCGGAGACAGGGGGGACTAATGAAAAACTGTTTTTT. Protein product: CASSPETGGTNEKLFF.

As DNA, the CDR3 is TGTGCCAGTAGTATTCGACAGGGAGGAGCTTTCTTT. Its protein product is CASSIRQGGAFF. The chain uses TRBV19 and TRBJ1-1, with 7 bases aligning to TRBD1. Germline CDR1 is LNHDA and CDR2 is SQIVND (reference sequence). The V and J ends lost 3 bases and 10 bases, in that order; junction bases with no gene match: 5. CDR3 length equals 12 residues.

As regards this clone: This likely came from a read error, as a far larger clone is one base away. V gene TRBV5-1 combines with J gene TRBJ2-7; 10 bases are shared with TRBD2. The germline CDR1 and CDR2 sequences are SGHRS and YFSETQ. The CDR3 has 17 amino acids. The ends lost 4 bases at V and 7 bases at J; junction bases unmatched: 17. CDR3 amino acids: CASSPYGGLAGAREQYF. The CDR3 nucleotides are TGCGCCAGCAGCCCGTATGGAGGCCTAGCGGGAGCCCGGGAGCAGTACTTC. Using reference TRBV5-1 and TRBJ2-7 for the parts outside the CDR3, the full variable domain is KAGVTQTPRYLIKTRGQQVTLSCSPISGHRSVSWYQQTPGQGLQFLFEYFSETQRNKGNFPGRFSGRQFSNSRSEMNVSTLELGDSALYLCASSPYGGLAGAREQYFGPGTRLTVT.

This clone was detected once. The gene calls are TRBV9 and TRBJ1-4; TRBD1 aligns across 8 bases. The CDR3 is 15 amino acids. CDR1 and CDR2 (germline): SGDLS, YYNGEE. J lost 5 bases, V lost 4 bases, and 7 bases had no gene match. CDR3 bases: TGTGCCAGCAGCCCTACAGGGGGGAGAAATGAAAAACTGTTTTTT. Translation gives CASSPTGGRNEKLFF.

This sequence joins TRBV5-4 and TRBJ2-3, with a possible D match to TRBD1 (6 bases). Looked up from germline, CDR1 is SGHNT and CDR2 is YYREEE (reference sequence). V was shortened by 8 bases and J by 0 bases, with 22 bases between the two germline ends. The CDR3 is 17 residues long. The CDR3 coding sequence is TGTGCCAGTCACAAGGGGACATTAGGGTTCAGCACAGATACGCAGTATTTT. Residues: CASHKGTLGFSTDTQYF.

The rearrangement links TRBV9 to TRBJ2-1; no firm D call. This CDR3 is 16 amino acids long. Per the germline V gene, CDR1 is SGDLS and CDR2 is YYNGEE. With 4 bases removed from V and 3 bases from J, the gap between germline ends came to 17 bases. In DNA, the CDR3 is TGTGCCAGCAGCTCCCCGGACCCTACCCTCTACAATGAGCAGTTCTTC. Its protein product is CASSSPDPTLYNEQFF.

This clone occurred once. The same CDR3 arises from other DNA sequences in this sample as well. This chain uses TRBV5-1 with TRBJ2-6; no clear D gene. Trimming shortened V by 3 bases and J by 0 bases, and 7 bases separated the two germline ends. Germline V gene lookup returns CDR1 SGHRS and CDR2 YFSETQ. This CDR3 is 15 amino acids long. The CDR3 spells CASSSVGSGANVLTF. In nucleotides, the CDR3 is TGCGCCAGCAGCTCAGTGGGCTCTGGGGCCAACGTCCTGACTTTC. The full variable domain, completed using reference TRBV5-1 and TRBJ2-6, is KAGVTQTPRYLIKTRGQQVTLSCSPISGHRSVSWYQQTPGQGLQFLFEYFSETQRNKGNFPGRFSGRQFSNSRSEMNVSTLELGDSALYLCASSSVGSGANVLTFGAGSRLTVL.

The chain joins TRBV6-1 to TRBJ1-1; D unclear. CDR3 length: 13 residues. Germline-derived CDR1 and CDR2 are MNHNS and SASEGT. Trimming left V 4 bases short and J 4 bases short, with 10 bases between. For the CDR3, the DNA is TGTGCCAGCAGTGTGGAGAGGATCACTGAAGCTTTCTTT. Translated, it gives CASSVERITEAFF.

The V gene is TRBV28, the J gene TRBJ2-2, with D possibly called TRBD1 or TRBD2 (6 bases each). The germline V and J ends were trimmed by 6 bases and 5 bases, with 19 bases remaining between them. CDR1 and CDR2 from the germline V gene are MDHEN and SYDVKM. This CDR3 has 16 residues. As DNA, the CDR3 is TGTGCCAGCAGATATACGGGGGCGGCTAGGACCGGGGAGCTGTTTTTT. Amino acid sequence: CASRYTGAARTGELFF.

The CDR3 DNA sequence: TGTGCCAGCAGCCAAACTTTGGATCAGCCCCAGCATTTT. Its protein product is CASSQTLDQPQHF. The V gene is TRBV14, the J gene TRBJ1-5; D is undetermined. The germline V and J ends were trimmed by 2 bases and 5 bases, with 7 bases remaining between them. This CDR3 region has 13 residues. Per germline, CDR1 SGHDN and CDR2 FVKESK.

The chain links TRBV5-1 to TRBJ1-1, with 7 bases lining up with TRBD1. The V gene's germline CDR1 is SGHRS and CDR2 YFSETQ. V shed 4 bases and J 0 bases; nucleotides not matched to a gene: 6. The length of the CDR3 is 15 residues. The CDR3: CASSPGQVMNTEAFF. The CDR3 DNA follows: TGCGCCAGCAGCCCAGGACAGGTCATGAACACTGAAGCTTTCTTT. Full variable domain (outside the CDR3, taken from reference TRBV5-1 and TRBJ1-1): KAGVTQTPRYLIKTRGQQVTLSCSPISGHRSVSWYQQTPGQGLQFLFEYFSETQRNKGNFPGRFSGRQFSNSRSEMNVSTLELGDSALYLCASSPGQVMNTEAFFGQGTRLTVV.

This clone showed up just a few times. This rearrangement joins TRBV2 to TRBJ1-2, with 7 bases identical to TRBD1. The junction had 8 bases not matched to a gene; V was cut back by 7 bases and J by 0 bases. The CDR3 is 15 amino acids. In germline, CDR1 is SNHLY, CDR2 FYNNEI. This chain's CDR3 is CASNTDRAANYGYTF. CDR3 sequence (DNA): TGTGCCAGCAATACCGACAGGGCAGCTAACTATGGCTACACCTTC.

V is TRBV9 and J is TRBJ1-6; D is ambiguous. Germline-derived CDR1 and CDR2 are SGDLS and YYNGEE. The CDR3 has 13 amino acids. With 0 bases removed from V and 9 bases from J, the gap between germline ends came to 7 bases. The DNA of the CDR3 is TGTGCCAGCAGCGTAGACCGTGGTTCACCCCTCCACTTT. Translation: CASSVDRGSPLHF.

This chain links TRBV4-2 with TRBJ2-1; D possibly corresponds to TRBD2 (5 bases). This CDR3 is built from 16 residues. The V gene lost 0 bases and the J gene lost 0 bases, with 9 bases spanning the gap. Per the germline V gene, CDR1 is LGHNA and CDR2 is YNFKEQ. The CDR3 reads CASSQDRDSSYNEQFF. CDR3 bases: TGTGCCAGCAGCCAAGACCGGGATAGCTCCTACAATGAGCAGTTCTTC.

The chain combines TRBV10-2 with TRBJ2-7; D gene ambiguous. The ends were cut back, 7 bases at V and 4 bases at J, with 14 bases in the middle. Germline-derived CDR1 and CDR2 are WSHSY and SAAADI. The CDR3 is 13 residues long. This chain's CDR3 is CASTYLGNYEQYF. DNA for the CDR3: TGCGCCAGCACCTATTTAGGAAATTACGAGCAGTACTTC.

The chain links TRBV4-2 to TRBJ2-5, with 12 bases fitting TRBD2. Germline values: CDR1 LGHNA, CDR2 YNFKEQ. Losses at the gene ends were 4 bases for V and 5 bases for J; bases not matched to a gene: 14. This CDR3 is 18 amino acids long. The CDR3 bases are TGTGCCAGCAGCCGACTAGCGGGAGTTGCTCCCGGGGGGGAGACCCAGTACTTC. Its translation is CASSRLAGVAPGGETQYF.

The rearrangement links TRBV5-5 to TRBJ2-3; no clear D gene. CDR3 length: 16 amino acids. Germline-derived CDR1 and CDR2 are SGHKS and YYEKEE (reference sequence). The ends were cut back, 5 bases at V and 2 bases at J, with 18 bases in the middle. The chain's CDR3 is CASSSLSPTPTDTQYF. Written as DNA, the CDR3 is TGTGCCAGCAGTTCCCTATCCCCGACCCCCACAGATACGCAGTATTTT.

To note about this clone: Other DNA sequences in this sample translate to the same CDR3. The genes are TRBV7-3 and TRBJ2-2; no firm D call. This CDR3 has 13 residues. Trimming stripped 2 bases from V and 5 bases from J, with 6 bases between. CDR1 is SGHTA and CDR2 is FQGTGA in the germline V gene. The CDR3 is CASSLDGTGELFF. CDR3 nucleotides: TGTGCCAGCAGCTTAGACGGGACCGGGGAGCTGTTTTTT.

The chain has TRBV7-3 and TRBJ2-5; 8 nucleotides match TRBD2. CDR1 is SGHTA and CDR2 is FQGTGA in the germline V gene. The CDR3 contains 13 residues. V shed 4 bases, J shed 11 bases, and the junction held 9 bases outside the gene matches. The CDR3 is CASSSQYGGEQYF. Here the CDR3 DNA reads TGTGCCAGCAGCTCACAATACGGGGGGGAGCAGTACTTC.

DNA for the CDR3: TGTGCCAGCAGTACAGAGACGCCCTATGGCTACACCTTC. This codes for CASSTETPYGYTF. The gene calls are TRBV28 and TRBJ1-2; D is undetermined. CDR1 and CDR2 (germline): MDHEN, SYDVKM. V was trimmed by 5 bases and J by 4 bases, leaving 11 bases between them. The CDR3 loop spans 13 amino acids.

The chain has TRBV7-2 and TRBJ2-4; D gene ambiguous. Deletions cut 1 base from V and 1 base from J, with 14 bases between. The germline V gene has CDR1 SGHTA and CDR2 FQGNSA. The CDR3 is made up of 17 amino acids. The CDR3 nucleotides read TGTGCCAGCAGCTTAGAGGTTCCGTTGATGGCCAAAAACATTCAGTACTTC. Protein sequence: CASSLEVPLMAKNIQYF. Variable domain in full (rest from reference TRBV7-2 and TRBJ2-4): GAGVSQSPSNKVTEKGKDVELRCDPISGHTALYWYRQSLGQGLEFLIYFQGNSAPDKSGLPSDRFSAERTGGSVSTLTIQRTQQEDSAVYLCASSLEVPLMAKNIQYFGAGTRLSVL.

The V gene is TRBV27, the J gene TRBJ2-6; unclear D gene. This CDR3 region has 14 residues. Germline V gives CDR1 MNHEY, CDR2 SMNVEV (reference sequence). The V gene lost 4 bases and the J gene lost 0 bases, with 4 bases spanning the gap. CDR3 residues: CASSSSSGANVLTF. The CDR3 DNA reads as TGTGCCAGCAGTTCGTCCTCTGGGGCCAACGTCCTGACTTTC.